One and the same sample provided the 21 T cell receptor beta chains below, sequenced in a study of blood T cell repertoires in COVID-19. Repertoires were generated with immunoSEQ multiplex PCR, while TCRdb's copy carries only in-frame clones and drops some. Among 180,000 or so clones listed, less than 85% were seen once. Sequencing was performed on peripheral blood. The receptor source for this set is a man in his forties or fifties who had recovered from COVID-19.

This sequence joins TRBV5-1 and TRBJ1-2; the D is unclear. Germline loops: CDR1 SGHRS, CDR2 YFSETQ. V was clipped by 4 bases and J by 4 bases, with 11 bases between them. This CDR3 region has 13 residues. CDR3 in amino acids: CASSLRVTYGYTF. CDR3 coding DNA: TGCGCCAGCAGCCTGAGGGTCACCTATGGCTACACCTTC.

This chain links TRBV5-1 with TRBJ2-1; D is ambiguous. V lost 4 bases to trimming and J lost 8 bases, with 10 bases between them. Germline V gene data show CDR1 as SGHRS and CDR2 as YFSETQ. The CDR3 consists of 12 residues. The chain's CDR3 is CASSPNLDEQFF. Written as DNA, the CDR3 is TGCGCCAGCAGCCCGAACTTAGATGAGCAGTTCTTC. The full variable domain, in which reference TRBV5-1 and TRBJ2-1 provide the parts outside the CDR3, is KAGVTQTPRYLIKTRGQQVTLSCSPISGHRSVSWYQQTPGQGLQFLFEYFSETQRNKGNFPGRFSGRQFSNSRSEMNVSTLELGDSALYLCASSPNLDEQFFGPGTRLTVL.

This chain connects TRBV6-1 to TRBJ2-5; TRBD2 matches 9 bases. CDR1 is MNHNS, CDR2 SASEGT, per germline. The ends lost 2 bases at V and 1 base at J; junction bases unmatched: 8. This CDR3 region has 17 residues. The CDR3 coding sequence is TGTGCCAGCAGTGAATTCCGACTAGCGGTCCTCCAAGAGACCCAGTACTTC. It is translated as CASSEFRLAVLQETQYF.

CDR3 region: CASRVDGGQYTEAFF. The CDR3 nucleotides read TGTGCCAGTAGGGTCGATGGGGGACAGTACACTGAAGCTTTCTTT. The chain combines TRBV19 with TRBJ1-1; 7 nucleotides agree with TRBD1. The V gene end was trimmed by 6 bases and the J gene end by 3 bases; junction bases not matched to a gene: 10. This CDR3 is built from 15 residues. The germline V gene encodes CDR1 LNHDA and CDR2 SQIVND (reference sequence).

This clone was recorded only once. The J gene is TRBJ2-2, the V gene TRBV27; TRBD1 might be the D (6 bases). The CDR3 runs to 14 residues. Germline V lookup: CDR1 MNHEY, CDR2 SMNVEV (reference sequence). The ends were cut back, 4 bases at V and 3 bases at J, with 9 bases in the middle. The CDR3, as DNA: TGTGCCAGCAGTTCTACAGGGTACACCGGGGAGCTGTTTTTT. Residues: CASSSTGYTGELFF.

Only a few counts were recorded for this clone. This chain links TRBV27 with TRBJ2-7; TRBD2 aligns across 7 bases. The CDR3 runs to 14 residues. With 7 bases clipped from V and 3 bases from J, the junction kept 9 bases outside the gene matches. Per germline, CDR1 MNHEY and CDR2 SMNVEV (reference sequence). In DNA form, the CDR3 reads TGTGCCAGCATGGCTCGACTAGCTGGCTACGAGCAGTACTTC. Encoded protein: CASMARLAGYEQYF.

The V call is TRBV3-1 (or the pseudogene TRBV3-2), the J call TRBJ2-1; no clear D gene. V dropped 0 bases and J dropped 12 bases, with 12 bases sitting between them. The CDR3 is 13 amino acids. Germline CDR1 LGHDT, CDR2 YNNKEL (reference sequence). The DNA of the CDR3 is TGTGCCAGCAGCCAAGAAAGCCCGTTAGCGCAGTTCTTC. As protein: CASSQESPLAQFF.

V is TRBV5-4 and J is TRBJ1-4; 10 positions match TRBD1. With V trimmed by 3 bases and J by 4 bases, 6 bases remained unmatched. The germline V gene encodes CDR1 SGHNT and CDR2 YYREEE (reference sequence). The CDR3 length is 16 residues. The CDR3 sequence: CASSSPGQGRNEKLFF. The CDR3 coding sequence is TGTGCCAGCAGCTCCCCGGGACAGGGGCGTAATGAAAAACTGTTTTTT.

This chain links TRBV5-1 with TRBJ1-4; 8 bases are shared with TRBD1. The ends lost 4 bases at V and 6 bases at J; junction bases unmatched: 11. The CDR3 spans 16 residues. Germline V gives CDR1 SGHRS, CDR2 YFSETQ. In nucleotides, the CDR3 is TGCGCCAGCAGCATAGGACAGGGACGGGGCGATGAAAAACTGTTTTTT. Translated: CASSIGQGRGDEKLFF.

The rearrangement links TRBV15 to TRBJ2-3, with TRBD2 as a possible D gene (6 bases). The germline V gene encodes CDR1 LNHNV and CDR2 YYDKDF (reference sequence). The CDR3 consists of 16 residues. V shed 3 bases and J shed 0 bases, with 13 bases lying between them. CDR3 coding DNA: TGTGCCACCAGCAGGCAAAATAGCGGAAGCACAGATACGCAGTATTTT. Protein product: CATSRQNSGSTDTQYF.

This chain uses TRBV5-5 with TRBJ2-5, with 11 nucleotides matching TRBD2. Germline V gene sequence: CDR1 SGHKS, CDR2 YYEKEE (reference sequence). The CDR3 spans 14 residues. Germline trimming cut 4 bases from V and 3 bases from J; bases unmatched to any gene: 2. The CDR3 protein is CASSRGLAEETQYF. CDR3 DNA: TGTGCCAGCAGCCGGGGACTAGCGGAAGAGACCCAGTACTTC.

The chain couples TRBV15 to TRBJ2-7; 7 bases line up with TRBD1. The CDR3 has 13 amino acids. Germline V gene sequence: CDR1 LNHNV, CDR2 YYDKDF (reference sequence). V lost 2 bases, J lost 6 bases, and 4 bases stayed unmatched. The CDR3 here is CATSRLGTVEQYF. CDR3 sequence (DNA): TGTGCCACCAGCAGACTAGGGACAGTCGAGCAGTACTTC.

The V call is TRBV6-5, the J call TRBJ2-7; 7 bases line up with TRBD1. The length of the CDR3 is 15 residues. With 5 bases clipped from V and 2 bases from J, the junction kept 9 bases outside the gene matches. Per germline, CDR1 MNHEY and CDR2 SVGAGI. CDR3: CASSLGTESPYEQYF. The CDR3 bases are TGTGCCAGCAGTCTCGGGACAGAATCACCCTACGAGCAGTACTTC.

The rearrangement joins TRBV27 to TRBJ2-7; unclear D gene. CDR1 is MNHEY, CDR2 SMNVEV, per germline (reference sequence). The CDR3 runs 12 residues. V was clipped by 3 bases and J by 1 base, with 4 bases between them. This CDR3 is CASSFSSYEQYF. As DNA, the CDR3 is TGTGCCAGCAGTTTTTCTTCCTACGAGCAGTACTTC.

The V and J genes are TRBV28 and TRBJ2-3; 9 bases are a match to TRBD2. The V segment lost 3 bases and the J segment 3 bases; nucleotides outside the gene matches: 4. Germline V gene data show CDR1 as MDHEN and CDR2 as SYDVKM. The CDR3 is made up of 15 amino acids. The CDR3 region is CASSLPLAGTDTQYF. CDR3 nucleotide sequence: TGTGCCAGCAGTTTGCCGCTAGCGGGAACAGATACGCAGTATTTT.

This chain links TRBV4-2 with TRBJ2-4; TRBD2 might be the D (6 bases). Germline V gives CDR1 LGHNA, CDR2 YNFKEQ. This CDR3 has 16 amino acids. Trimming took off 0 bases at V and 5 bases at J, with 14 bases between the two ends. The CDR3 bases are TGTGCCAGCAGCCAAGATGGCTTAGCGGATGAAAACATTCAGTACTTC. As protein: CASSQDGLADENIQYF.

The rearrangement links TRBV9 to TRBJ1-2; D not certain. This CDR3 spans 13 amino acids. The V gene lost 0 bases and the J gene lost 8 bases, with 11 bases spanning the gap. Germline assignment: CDR1 SGDLS and CDR2 YYNGEE. The CDR3 sequence is CASSVARGMGYTF. The CDR3 DNA is TGTGCCAGCAGCGTAGCTAGAGGGATGGGCTACACCTTC.

This clone was detected only a few times. This chain joins TRBV9 and TRBJ2-5; TRBD2 agrees at 7 bases. The CDR3 runs 18 residues. V was pared by 4 bases and J by 5 bases, with 20 bases of the junction left unmatched. Germline values: CDR1 SGDLS, CDR2 YYNGEE. CDR3 in amino acids: CASSKNTGGGRVHETQYF. The CDR3 nucleotides are TGTGCCAGCAGCAAAAACACCGGCGGGGGACGGGTTCACGAGACCCAGTACTTC.

This sequence joins TRBV19 and TRBJ2-6, with 9 bases matching TRBD1. Germline CDR1 and CDR2: LNHDA and SQIVND (reference sequence). V was pared by 5 bases and J by 0 bases, with 11 bases of the junction left unmatched. The CDR3 consists of 19 residues. Written as DNA, the CDR3 is TGTGCCAGTAGTGTCAGCCCGGGGACAGGGATCTCTGGGGCCAACGTCCTGACTTTC. It specifies CASSVSPGTGISGANVLTF.

This clone was observed many times. This chain links TRBV27 with TRBJ1-2, with D hard to call. Germline values: CDR1 MNHEY, CDR2 SMNVEV (reference sequence). Trimming shortened V by 0 bases and J by 2 bases, and 7 bases separated the two germline ends. This CDR3 has 14 amino acids. In nucleotides, the CDR3 is TGTGCCAGCAGTTTATCTGGCACAAACTATGGCTACACCTTC. Protein: CASSLSGTNYGYTF.

The gene calls are TRBV2 and TRBJ2-6; the match to TRBD1 covers 8 bases. Germline-derived CDR1 and CDR2 are SNHLY and FYNNEI. The CDR3 loop spans 18 amino acids. Trimming removed 1 base from V and 2 bases from J; junction bases left unmatched: 7. In DNA form, the CDR3 reads TGTGCCAGCAGTGAAGGTCGGCAGGGGGCGGCTGGGGCCAACGTCCTGACTTTC. It translates to CASSEGRQGAAGANVLTF.